What follows are 10 T cell receptor beta chains derived from one specimen sequenced in a study of blood T cell repertoires in COVID-19. Profiling relied on immunoSEQ multiplex PCR, and the TCRdb table lists in-frame clones only, not all of them. In the table there are under 250,000 clones, under 90% of which are singletons. The sample taken for sequencing was peripheral blood. These receptors all come from a man aged 55-75 years who had recovered from COVID-19.

The chain recombines TRBV11-2 with TRBJ2-5; D is unclear. The CDR3 extends over 13 amino acids. V was shortened by 5 bases and J by 4 bases, with 11 bases between the two germline ends. CDR1 and CDR2 from the germline V gene are SGHAT and FQNNGV. CDR3 loop: CASSRSIVETQYF. The CDR3, as DNA: TGTGCCAGCAGCCGTAGCATCGTAGAGACCCAGTACTTC.

This chain uses TRBV5-1 with TRBJ1-3; 8 positions match TRBD1. Trimming removed 4 bases from V and 6 bases from J; junction bases left unmatched: 9. The CDR3 is 15 residues long. CDR1 and CDR2 (germline): SGHRS, YFSETQ. CDR3 amino acids: CASSLGQGMANTIYF. The CDR3 nucleotides are TGCGCCAGCAGCCTCGGACAGGGTATGGCAAACACCATATATTTT.

DNA for the CDR3: TGTGCCAGCAGCGTATCCCTGAGCTCCTACGAGCAGTACTTC. Amino acids: CASSVSLSSYEQYF. The gene calls are TRBV9 and TRBJ2-7, with D hard to call. Trimming stripped 1 base from V and 0 bases from J, with 8 bases between. This CDR3 is built from 14 residues. Per germline, CDR1 SGDLS and CDR2 YYNGEE.

The chain recombines TRBV28 with TRBJ2-5; the D gene is possibly TRBD1 (6 bases). Germline V gives CDR1 MDHEN, CDR2 SYDVKM. V lost 3 bases, J lost 5 bases, and 19 bases lay in between. CDR3 size: 16 residues. The CDR3 sequence: CASSFRLAGATETQYF. The CDR3 region has the DNA TGTGCCAGCAGTTTTCGGTTGGCAGGGGCTACGGAGACCCAGTACTTC.

The rearrangement links TRBV6-6 to TRBJ2-7; D is perhaps TRBD1 (5 bases). V dropped 6 bases and J dropped 3 bases, with 12 bases sitting between them. The germline V gene has CDR1 MNHNY and CDR2 SVGAGI (reference sequence). The CDR3 has 13 amino acids. CDR3 DNA: TGTGCCAGCAGAGGGGCAGATTTCTACGAGCAGTACTTC. Encoded protein: CASRGADFYEQYF.

J is TRBJ2-1 and V is TRBV5-1; a possible D gene is TRBD1 (5 bases). The V end lost 0 bases, the J end lost 6 bases, and 10 bases lay between the germline ends. Germline lookup yields CDR1 SGHRS and CDR2 YFSETQ. The CDR3 runs to 14 residues. Here the CDR3 DNA reads TGCGCCAGCAGCTTGGAAGGCCAGGGCAATGAGCAGTTCTTC. Translating it yields CASSLEGQGNEQFF.

The rearrangement links TRBV6-2 or TRBV6-3 to TRBJ1-2; D is possibly TRBD1 (5 bases). The CDR3 length is 15 residues. Germline V CDR1 and CDR2: MNHEY, SVGEGT. The ends were cut back, 0 bases at V and 6 bases at J, with 14 bases in the middle. Here the CDR3 DNA reads TGTGCCAGCAGTTACTCGCAATGGGGCTCGAATGGCTACACCTTC. Its protein product is CASSYSQWGSNGYTF.

This clone was picked up one time. The rearrangement links TRBV3-1 (or the pseudogene TRBV3-2) to TRBJ1-1; D call uncertain. The germline gives CDR1 LGHDT, CDR2 YNNKEL (reference sequence). CDR3 length equals 11 residues. V was trimmed by 6 bases and J by 2 bases, leaving 4 bases between them. The CDR3 sequence is CASRHNTEAFF. The CDR3 bases are TGTGCCAGCAGACACAACACTGAAGCTTTCTTT.

This chain links TRBV7-9 with TRBJ1-3, with D possibly TRBD1 on 5 matching bases. Deletions cut 3 bases from V and 1 base from J, with 10 bases between. The germline V gene has CDR1 SEHNR and CDR2 FQNEAQ (reference sequence). There are 15 residues in the CDR3. The CDR3 DNA is TGTGCCAGCAGCTTCAGGGAAAGTTCTGGAAACACCATATATTTT. The encoded protein is CASSFRESSGNTIYF.

The V call is TRBV7-2, the J call TRBJ2-7, with 7 bases identical to TRBD2. CDR1 is SGHTA and CDR2 is FQGNSA in the germline V gene. J gave up 3 bases and V 9 bases, and 5 bases lay outside the gene matches. This CDR3 spans 12 amino acids. This chain's CDR3 is CASGSSGYEQYF. The CDR3 DNA reads as TGTGCCAGTGGGTCTAGCGGCTACGAGCAGTACTTC. The full variable domain, its missing parts supplied by reference TRBV7-2 and TRBJ2-7, is GAGVSQSPSNKVTEKGKDVELRCDPISGHTALYWYRQSLGQGLEFLIYFQGNSAPDKSGLPSDRFSAERTGGSVSTLTIQRTQQEDSAVYLCASGSSGYEQYFGPGTRLTVT.